This TCR beta chain is from a study of cytomegalovirus exposure and HLA in healthy donors. 13 Jbeta primers and 60 Vbeta primers were used for the PCR. Here immunoSEQ multiplex PCR was the method, and the copy in TCRdb shows in-frame clones only, minus some. The data contain under 200,000 clones, over 60% of them singletons. Trimming cost V 3 bases and J 2 bases; bases outside gene matches: 4. The CDR3 totals 15 residues. CDR1 and CDR2 from the germline V gene are SGHAT and FQNNGV. The sequence was obtained from a man aged 45 to 65 in good health and CMV-seropositive. The sequenced sample was PBMCs. The chain couples TRBV11-2 to TRBJ1-5, with 7 bases lining up with TRBD1. The CDR3, as DNA: TGTGCCAGCAGCTTCGAGGGGGCAGGCAATCAGCCCCAGCATTTT. Protein: CASSFEGAGNQPQHF.